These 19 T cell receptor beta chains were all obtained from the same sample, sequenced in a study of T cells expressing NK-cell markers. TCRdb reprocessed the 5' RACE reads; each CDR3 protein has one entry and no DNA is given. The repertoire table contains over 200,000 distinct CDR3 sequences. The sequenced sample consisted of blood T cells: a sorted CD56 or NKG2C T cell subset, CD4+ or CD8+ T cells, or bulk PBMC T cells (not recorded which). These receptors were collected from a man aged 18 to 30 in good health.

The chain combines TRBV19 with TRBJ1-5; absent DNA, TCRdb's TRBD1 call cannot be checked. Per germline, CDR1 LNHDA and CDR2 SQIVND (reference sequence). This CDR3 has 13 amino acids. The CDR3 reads CASKVQGSQPQHF.

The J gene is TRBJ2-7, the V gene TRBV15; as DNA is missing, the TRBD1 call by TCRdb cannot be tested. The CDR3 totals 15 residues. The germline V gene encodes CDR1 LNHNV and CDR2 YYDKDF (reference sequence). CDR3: CATSRQRTGRYEQYF.

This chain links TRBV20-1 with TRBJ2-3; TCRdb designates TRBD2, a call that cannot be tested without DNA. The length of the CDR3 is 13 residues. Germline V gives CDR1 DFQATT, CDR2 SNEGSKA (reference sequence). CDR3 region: CSRTSGSWDTQYF.

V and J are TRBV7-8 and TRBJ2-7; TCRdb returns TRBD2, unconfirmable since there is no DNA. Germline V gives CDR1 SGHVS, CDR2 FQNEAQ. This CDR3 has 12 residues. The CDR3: CASSLVSGSPYF.

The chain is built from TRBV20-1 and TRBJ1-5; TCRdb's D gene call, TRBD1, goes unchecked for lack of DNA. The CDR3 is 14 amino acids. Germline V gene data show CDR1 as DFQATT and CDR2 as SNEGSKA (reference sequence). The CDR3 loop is CSAPDPGGNQPQHF.

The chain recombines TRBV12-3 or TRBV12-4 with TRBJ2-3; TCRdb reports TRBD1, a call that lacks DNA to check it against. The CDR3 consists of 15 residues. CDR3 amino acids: CASTQGLWSTDTQYF.

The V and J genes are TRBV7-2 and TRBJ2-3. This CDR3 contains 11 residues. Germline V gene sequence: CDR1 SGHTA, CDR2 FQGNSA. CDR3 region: CASSLEAMQYF.

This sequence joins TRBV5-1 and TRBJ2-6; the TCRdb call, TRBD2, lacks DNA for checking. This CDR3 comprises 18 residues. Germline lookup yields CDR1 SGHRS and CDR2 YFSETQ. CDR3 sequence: CASSAGAGGRSGANVLTF.

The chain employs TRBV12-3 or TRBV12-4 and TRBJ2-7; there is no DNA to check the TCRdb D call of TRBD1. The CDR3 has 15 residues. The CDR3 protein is CASSPPDSRSYEQYF.

CDR3 residues: CATSDPKRGQGLGDTQYF. This chain links TRBV24-1 with TRBJ2-3; no DNA is available, so the TRBD1 call from TCRdb remains unchecked. Germline CDR1 and CDR2: KGHDR and SFDVKD. CDR3 length: 18 amino acids.

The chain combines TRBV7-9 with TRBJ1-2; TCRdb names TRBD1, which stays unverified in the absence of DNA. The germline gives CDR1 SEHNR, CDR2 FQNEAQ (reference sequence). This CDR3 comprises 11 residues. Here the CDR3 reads CASSLQGPYTF.

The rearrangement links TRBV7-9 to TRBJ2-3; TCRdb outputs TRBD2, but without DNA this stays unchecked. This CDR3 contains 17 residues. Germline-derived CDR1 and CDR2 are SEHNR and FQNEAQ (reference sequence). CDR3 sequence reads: CASSLAPGLAATDTQYF. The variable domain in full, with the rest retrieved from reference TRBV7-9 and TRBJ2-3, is DTGVSQNPRHKITKRGQNVTFRCDPISEHNRLYWYRQTLGQGPEFLTYFQNEAQLEKSRLLSDRFSAERPKGSFSTLEIQRTEQGDSAMYLCASSLAPGLAATDTQYFGPGTRLTVL.

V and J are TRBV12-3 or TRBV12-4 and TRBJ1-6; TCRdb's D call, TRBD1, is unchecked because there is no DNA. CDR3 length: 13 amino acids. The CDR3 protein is CASSDRANSPLHF.

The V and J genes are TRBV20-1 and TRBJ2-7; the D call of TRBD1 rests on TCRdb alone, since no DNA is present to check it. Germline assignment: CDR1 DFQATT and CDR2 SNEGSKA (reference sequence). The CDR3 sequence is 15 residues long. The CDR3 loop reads CSAERVVSSSYEQYF.

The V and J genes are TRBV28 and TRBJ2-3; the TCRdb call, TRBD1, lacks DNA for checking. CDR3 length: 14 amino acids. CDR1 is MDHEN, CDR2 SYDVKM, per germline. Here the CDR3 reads CASSFSPVTDTQYF.

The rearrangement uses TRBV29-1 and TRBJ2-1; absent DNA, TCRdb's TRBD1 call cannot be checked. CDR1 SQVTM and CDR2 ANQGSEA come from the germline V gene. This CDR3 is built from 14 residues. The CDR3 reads CSVGQGSSSNEQFF.

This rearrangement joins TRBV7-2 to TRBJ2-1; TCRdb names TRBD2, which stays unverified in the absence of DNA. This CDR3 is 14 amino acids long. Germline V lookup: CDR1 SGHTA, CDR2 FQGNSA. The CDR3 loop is CASSLDSGRASFFF.

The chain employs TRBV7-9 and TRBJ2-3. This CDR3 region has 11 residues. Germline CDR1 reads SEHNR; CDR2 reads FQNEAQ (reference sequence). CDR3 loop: CASSSTKKQYF. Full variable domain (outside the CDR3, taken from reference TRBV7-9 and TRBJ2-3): DTGVSQNPRHKITKRGQNVTFRCDPISEHNRLYWYRQTLGQGPEFLTYFQNEAQLEKSRLLSDRFSAERPKGSFSTLEIQRTEQGDSAMYLCASSSTKKQYFGPGTRLTVL.

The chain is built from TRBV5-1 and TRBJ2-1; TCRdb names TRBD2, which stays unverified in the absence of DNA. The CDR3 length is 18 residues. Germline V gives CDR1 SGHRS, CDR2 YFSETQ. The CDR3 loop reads CASSLTGTSGRANNEQFF.